This T cell receptor (delta chain) emerged from a study of gamma-delta chains in newborns, infants, children. Germline CDR1 reads GEAIGNYY; CDR2 reads EKD. This CDR3 is built from 20 residues. J was trimmed by 0 bases and V by 0 bases; bases with no gene match: 9. Concerning this clone: A single base is all that separates this from a far larger clone, so a read error is likely.

With CATT, TCRdb re-called clones from the reads. The sample has some 3,000 delta-chain clones; roughly 1.4% are singletons. The V gene is TRDV2, the J gene TRDJ3; 8 bases fit TRDD3. The sequence came from a child who was a newborn, infant or young child, either healthy, febrile or measles-vaccinated (not recorded which). Sequencing was carried out using blood. Here the CDR3 reads CACDTLLGGTSSWDTRQMFF. For the CDR3, the DNA is TGTGCCTGTGACACCTTACTGGGGGGCACAAGCTCCTGGGACACCCGACAGATGTTTTTC.